This is a list of T cell receptor beta chains from one sample in a study of T cell changes during pregnancy in multiple sclerosis. Profiled with immunoSEQ multiplex PCR; TCRdb holds only in-frame clones, not every one. The sample holds about 49,000 clones, 85% to 90% seen once. Specimen: peripheral blood, collected after pregnancy. The source is a female donor in good health, enrolled as a control in a pregnancy study. The CDR3 runs from the conserved cysteine through the conserved F or W. Each record gives: V gene, clone size, J gene, D gene, CDR3 protein, CDR3 DNA. A D gene is named only where the DNA matches it firmly. The listing skips clone size in some rows; elsewhere it reads once, few, many or a size class.

TRBV7-9,.,TRBJ2-5,TRBD2,CASSLAGRETQYF,TGTGCCAGCAGCTTAGCCGGGAGGGAGACCCAGTACTTC
TRBV27,.,TRBJ1-4,TRBD1,CASSHWGQSNEKLFF,TGTGCCAGCAGTCATTGGGGACAGTCTAATGAAAAACTGTTTTTT
TRBV9,.,TRBJ1-3,.,CASSVDPGQSSGNTIYF,TGTGCCAGCAGCGTAGACCCCGGACAGAGCTCTGGAAACACCATATATTTT
TRBV13,.,TRBJ2-5,.,CASSAWGRETQYF,TGTGCCAGCAGCGCCTGGGGCAGAGAGACCCAGTACTTC
TRBV28,.,TRBJ1-4,.,CASSLTGPPPTNEKLFF,TGTGCCAGCAGTTTAACAGGACCCCCCCCGACTAATGAAAAACTGTTTTTT
TRBV5-1,.,TRBJ1-2,TRBD1,CASSKTGDYYGYTF,TGCGCCAGCAGCAAAACAGGGGACTACTATGGCTACACCTTC
TRBV5-1,.,TRBJ2-1,TRBD2,CASSLVLAGEVIRQFF,TGCGCCAGCAGCTTGGTATTAGCGGGAGAGGTTATAAGGCAGTTCTTC
TRBV9,once,TRBJ2-3,TRBD2,CASSVDPSGGTDTQYF,TGTGCCAGCAGCGTAGACCCTAGCGGGGGCACAGATACGCAGTATTTT
TRBV6-5,.,TRBJ2-7,TRBD2,CASSSLAGGYYEQYF,TGTGCCAGCAGTTCCTTAGCGGGAGGTTACTACGAGCAGTACTTC
TRBV6-1,.,TRBJ1-1,.,CASSDVWSGEAFF,TGTGCCAGCAGTGATGTATGGTCAGGTGAAGCTTTCTTT
TRBV7-9,.,TRBJ1-5,TRBD1,CASSFGQVSNQPQHF,TGTGCCAGCAGCTTTGGACAGGTTAGCAATCAGCCCCAGCATTTT
TRBV5-1,.,TRBJ1-1,.,CASAPGGYTEAFF,TGCGCCAGCGCGCCGGGGGGCTACACTGAAGCTTTCTTT
TRBV4-2,.,TRBJ1-1,.,CASSQDLGARTEAFF,TGTGCCAGCAGCCAAGATCTGGGGGCGAGGACTGAAGCTTTCTTT
TRBV12-5,.,TRBJ1-2,TRBD1,CASVPGQGNYGYTF,TGTGCTAGCGTCCCGGGACAGGGGAACTATGGCTACACCTTC
TRBV30,.,TRBJ2-1,.,CAWSVRGQRVLF,TGTGCCTGGAGTGTACGAGGGCAGCGAGTACTCTTC
TRBV7-9,.,TRBJ1-1,TRBD1,CASSFGTGNTEAFF,TGTGCCAGCAGCTTTGGGACAGGGAACACTGAAGCTTTCTTT
TRBV4-3,once,TRBJ2-1,TRBD2,CASSQEGLAGAEQFF,TGCGCCAGCAGCCAAGAGGGACTAGCGGGGGCTGAGCAGTTCTTC
TRBV2,.,TRBJ2-3,TRBD1,CASRRDRTDTQYF,TGTGCCAGCCGGAGGGACAGGACGGATACGCAGTATTTT
TRBV18,.,TRBJ1-2,.,CASSGDSIHWGYTF,TGTGCCAGCTCTGGTGACAGCATCCATTGGGGCTACACCTTC
TRBV7-2,.,TRBJ2-3,TRBD2,CASSLMTSAQYF,TGTGCCAGCAGCTTAATGACTAGCGCGCAGTATTTT
TRBV11-2,.,TRBJ2-5,.,CASSRRQSQETQYF,TGTGCCAGCAGCCGACGACAGTCACAAGAGACCCAGTACTTC
TRBV19,.,TRBJ2-2,.,CASSIGATGELFF,TGTGCCAGTAGTATAGGAGCTACCGGGGAGCTGTTTTTT
TRBV28,.,TRBJ2-7,.,CASSLPSGAYEQYF,TGTGCCAGCAGTTTGCCATCAGGGGCCTACGAGCAGTACTTC
TRBV28,.,TRBJ1-2,.,CASSPRAYYGYTF,TGTGCCAGCAGCCCGCGGGCCTACTATGGCTACACCTTC
TRBV4-3,.,TRBJ1-5,.,CASSQDINNVPQHF,TGCGCCAGCAGCCAAGATATTAATAATGTTCCCCAGCATTTT